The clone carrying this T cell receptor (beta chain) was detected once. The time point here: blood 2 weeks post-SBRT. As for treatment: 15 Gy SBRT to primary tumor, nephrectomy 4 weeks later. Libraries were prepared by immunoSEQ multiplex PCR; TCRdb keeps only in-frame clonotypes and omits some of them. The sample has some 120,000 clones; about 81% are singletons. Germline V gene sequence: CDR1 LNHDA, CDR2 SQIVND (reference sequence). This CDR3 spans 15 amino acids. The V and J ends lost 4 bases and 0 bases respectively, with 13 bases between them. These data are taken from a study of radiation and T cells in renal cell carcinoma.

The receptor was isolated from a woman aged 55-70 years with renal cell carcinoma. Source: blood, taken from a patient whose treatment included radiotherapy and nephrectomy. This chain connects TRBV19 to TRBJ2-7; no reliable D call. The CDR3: CASSKVGSSSYEQYF. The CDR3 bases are TGTGCCAGTAGTAAGGTCGGGTCAAGCTCCTACGAGCAGTACTTC. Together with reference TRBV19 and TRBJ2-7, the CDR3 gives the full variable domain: DGGITQSPKYLFRKEGQNVTLSCEQNLNHDAMYWYRQDPGQGLRLIYYSQIVNDFQKGDIAEGYSVSREKKESFPLTVTSAQKNPTAFYLCASSKVGSSSYEQYFGPGTRLTVT.